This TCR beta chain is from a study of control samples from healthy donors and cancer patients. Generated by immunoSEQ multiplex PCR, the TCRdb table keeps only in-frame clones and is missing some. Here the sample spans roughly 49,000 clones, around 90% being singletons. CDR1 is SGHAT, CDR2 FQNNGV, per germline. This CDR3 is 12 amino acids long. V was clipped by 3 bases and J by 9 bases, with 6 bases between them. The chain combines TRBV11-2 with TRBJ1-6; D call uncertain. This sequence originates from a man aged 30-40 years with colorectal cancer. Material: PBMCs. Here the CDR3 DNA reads TGTGCCAGCAGCTTTGGTATTTCACCCCTCCACTTT. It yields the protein CASSFGISPLHF.